This paragraph covers one TCR beta chain sequence. Antigen specificity is unknown. The data were taken from a study of OX40 agonist ivuxolimab in advanced cancers. The CDR3 covers 17 residues. With V trimmed by 5 bases and J by 0 bases, 7 bases remained unmatched. The germline CDR1 and CDR2 sequences are PRHDT and FYEKMQ (reference sequence). The study's findings and limits: Dose levels from 0.1 to 3.0 mg/kg saw CD4+ and CD8+ blood T cells expand clonally by week 6. Expanded clones belonging to CD8+ T cells outnumbered, on average, those of CD4+.

Method: immunoSEQ multiplex PCR; TCRdb's copy keeps in-frame clones and lacks some. Here the sample spans about 30,000 clones, approximately 78% being singletons. V and J are TRBV13 and TRBJ2-6, with 7 nucleotides matching TRBD1. The origin of this receptor is an adult with an advanced solid tumor such as melanoma, head and neck, liver or kidney cancer. Source: CD4+ or CD8+ T cells sorted from blood, taken in a trial of the OX40 agonist ivuxolimab. CDR3 in DNA: TGTGCCAGCAGCGGCCGGGACAGCACCTCTGGGGCCAACGTCCTGACTTTC. Translating it yields CASSGRDSTSGANVLTF. Together with reference TRBV13 and TRBJ2-6, the CDR3 gives the full variable domain: AAGVIQSPRHLIKEKRETATLKCYPIPRHDTVYWYQQGPGQDPQFLISFYEKMQSDKGSIPDRFSAQQFSDYHSELNMSSLELGDSALYFCASSGRDSTSGANVLTFGAGSRLTVL.